This TCR beta chain came from a study of regulatory T cells in long-lasting Graves disease. Study-level points and caveats: With some 2,700 shared public clonotypes, persistent patients exceeded new patients, who shared about a thousand. Persistent Graves' patients possessed reduced TCR diversity relative to recently diagnosed ones.

This clonotype was seen at least ten times. The antigen is undetermined. The time point: persistent/refractory GD, antithyroid drugs over 5 years with positive TRAb. PBMC RNA served as the TCR library source. In building TCR beta libraries, iRepertoire HTBI primers were used together with Arm-PCR of CDR3 regions. Using its own MiXCR run on the multiplex PCR reads, TCRdb lists one record per CDR3 protein. The table has about 430,000 distinct CDR3 sequences, around 23% seen once. V was clipped by 7 bases and J by 8 bases, with 18 bases between them. The CDR3 length is 13 residues. The germline CDR1 and CDR2 sequences are MNHNS and SASEGT.

The receptor was isolated from a female donor with Graves disease. Sequences were derived from peripheral blood mononuclear cells (PBMCs), sampled when the disease was refractory, from a patient treated with antithyroid drugs. This chain connects TRBV6-1 to TRBJ2-7; D possibly corresponds to TRBD2 (6 bases). In DNA form, the CDR3 reads TGTGCCAGCACTACGGAGGGCCAACTTAAGCAGTACTTC. Translated, it gives CASTTEGQLKQYF.